These 17 T cell receptor beta chains came from one sample sequenced in a study of T cell responses to AZD1222 COVID-19 vaccine. Data came from immunoSEQ multiplex PCR; TCRdb stores just in-frame clones and leaves some out. This sample carries 100,000 to 150,000 clones, 75% to 90% of them seen once, and the ten largest clones take 6.3%. The specimen was peripheral blood, collected on day 0 of AZD1222 vaccination. The receptors here all came from an adult in good health.

About this clone: Other DNA sequences in the sample encode the same CDR3. The gene calls are TRBV6-5 and TRBJ2-1; 7 bases are a match to TRBD2. J gave up 4 bases and V 6 bases, and 3 bases lay outside the gene matches. The germline V gene encodes CDR1 MNHEY and CDR2 SVGAGI. The CDR3 covers 13 residues. The CDR3 spells CASRLAAYNEQFF. For the CDR3, the DNA is TGTGCCAGCAGGCTAGCGGCTTACAATGAGCAGTTCTTC.

V is TRBV4-1 and J is TRBJ1-4; 9 bases align to TRBD1. CDR3 length: 15 residues. Germline assignment: CDR1 MGHRA and CDR2 YSYEKL. Trimming at V came to 0 bases and at J to 5 bases, leaving 1 base not matched to a gene. The CDR3 protein is CASSQEGTGNEKLFF. The DNA of the CDR3 is TGCGCCAGCAGCCAAGAAGGGACAGGGAATGAAAAACTGTTTTTT.

V and J are TRBV12-3 or TRBV12-4 and TRBJ1-1, with no clear D. The CDR3 sequence is 12 residues long. The V gene lost 8 bases and the J gene lost 1 base, with 8 bases spanning the gap. The CDR3 spells CASGPANTEAFF. The CDR3 DNA is TGTGCCAGCGGACCAGCGAACACTGAAGCTTTCTTT.

This chain connects TRBV27 to TRBJ2-2; 10 bases are a match to TRBD1. Trimming removed 5 bases from V and 5 bases from J; junction bases left unmatched: 5. CDR1 and CDR2 (germline): MNHEY, SMNVEV (reference sequence). The CDR3 has 15 residues. The CDR3 loop is CASSDRDRGTGELFF. The CDR3 bases are TGTGCCAGCAGTGACCGGGACAGGGGAACCGGGGAGCTGTTTTTT.

This clone came up a few times. The chain uses TRBV5-4 and TRBJ2-5, with D tentatively TRBD2 (6 bases). Germline CDR1 reads SGHNT; CDR2 reads YYREEE (reference sequence). This CDR3 contains 13 residues. Trimming shortened V by 9 bases and J by 7 bases, and 19 bases separated the two germline ends. This chain's CDR3 is CAIQGTVGGTQYF. DNA for the CDR3: TGTGCCATCCAAGGGACGGTGGGGGGGACCCAGTACTTC. Full variable domain (rest looked up from reference TRBV5-4 and TRBJ2-5): ETGVTQSPTHLIKTRGQQVTLRCSSQSGHNTVSWYQQALGQGPQFIFQYYREEENGRGNFPPRFSGLQFPNYSSELNVNALELDDSALYLCAIQGTVGGTQYFGPGTRLLVL.

The chain combines TRBV7-8 with TRBJ2-3; D not certain. The germline V gene has CDR1 SGHVS and CDR2 FQNEAQ. This CDR3 is built from 12 residues. Deletions cut 5 bases from V and 3 bases from J, with 6 bases between. CDR3 residues: CASSLKTDTQYF. The CDR3 nucleotides read TGTGCCAGCAGCCTGAAAACAGATACGCAGTATTTT.

This chain links TRBV5-1 with TRBJ2-5; 16 bases align to TRBD2. Germline V gene data show CDR1 as SGHRS and CDR2 as YFSETQ. V was clipped by 4 bases and J by 4 bases; unmatched bases: 13. There are 19 residues in the CDR3. The CDR3 reads CASSPGGTSGGAGGETQYF. CDR3 DNA: TGCGCCAGCAGCCCCGGCGGGACTAGCGGGGGGGCCGGGGGAGAGACCCAGTACTTC.

The chain is built from TRBV27 and TRBJ1-1; a possible D gene is TRBD1 (6 bases). The CDR3 has 14 amino acids. From germline, CDR1 is MNHEY and CDR2 SMNVEV (reference sequence). Trimming took off 8 bases at V and 5 bases at J, with 18 bases between the two ends. The CDR3 protein is CASVTFWGRTEAFF. In DNA, the CDR3 is TGTGCCAGCGTAACCTTTTGGGGGCGGACTGAAGCTTTCTTT.

This chain uses TRBV24-1 with TRBJ2-1; unclear D gene. In germline, CDR1 is KGHDR, CDR2 SFDVKD. The CDR3 is 13 residues long. The germline V and J ends were trimmed by 0 bases and 8 bases, with 7 bases remaining between them. CDR3 DNA: TGTGCCACCAGTGATTTGGAGGCCGATGAGCAGTTCTTC. This sequence encodes CATSDLEADEQFF.

The chain is built from TRBV5-1 and TRBJ1-1, with unresolved D. CDR1 is SGHRS, CDR2 YFSETQ, per germline. There are 15 residues in the CDR3. V gave up 0 bases and J gave up 1 base, with 10 bases separating them. CDR3 amino acids: CASSLGFSANTEAFF. The CDR3 nucleotides read TGCGCCAGCAGCTTGGGATTCTCAGCGAACACTGAAGCTTTCTTT.

V usage is TRBV6-5 and J usage is TRBJ1-2, with 8 bases fitting TRBD1. Per the germline V gene, CDR1 is MNHEY and CDR2 is SVGAGI. This CDR3 contains 15 residues. J lost 3 bases, V lost 11 bases, and 14 bases had no gene match. CDR3 nucleotide sequence: TGTGCCGCCAGGGGGCAATTGCTGGGGGACTATGGCTACACCTTC. Protein: CAARGQLLGDYGYTF.

This clone appeared a few times. CDR3 in amino acids: CASSRSGVPRFEAFF. The CDR3 DNA is TGTGCCAGCAGCCGGTCAGGAGTCCCGCGTTTCGAAGCTTTCTTT. The chain joins TRBV11-2 to TRBJ1-1; D is unclear. CDR1 is SGHAT, CDR2 FQNNGV, per germline. The CDR3 runs 15 residues. The ends were cut back, 5 bases at V and 8 bases at J, with 21 bases in the middle.

The rearrangement uses TRBV11-2 and TRBJ2-1; 8 bases map to TRBD2. Germline assignment: CDR1 SGHAT and CDR2 FQNNGV. This CDR3 is 16 amino acids long. V lost 10 bases and J lost 7; bases outside the gene matches: 18. This chain's CDR3 is CATGPGGGSFGNEQFF. The DNA of the CDR3 is TGTGCCACTGGACCGGGGGGGGGATCTTTCGGAAATGAGCAGTTCTTC.

This chain uses TRBV30 with TRBJ1-5; the D gene is possibly TRBD1 (5 bases). The CDR3 runs 14 residues. Germline V CDR1 and CDR2: GTSNPN, SVGIG (reference sequence). V was trimmed by 2 bases and J by 4 bases, leaving 12 bases between them. The DNA for the CDR3 is TGTGCCTGGAGTTCCATGGGGGGGAATCAGCCCCAGCATTTT. It is translated as CAWSSMGGNQPQHF.

V and J are TRBV7-9 and TRBJ2-1, with D maybe TRBD2 (5 bases). Per germline, CDR1 SEHNR and CDR2 FQNEAQ (reference sequence). V lost 2 bases, J lost 6 bases, and 5 bases lay in between. This CDR3 contains 12 residues. The CDR3 spells CASSLTSNEQFF. DNA for the CDR3: TGTGCCAGCAGCTTAACTAGCAATGAGCAGTTCTTC.

V is TRBV27 and J is TRBJ1-6; the match to TRBD1 covers 7 bases. V lost 6 bases to trimming and J lost 6 bases; unmatched junction nucleotides: 5. CDR3 length: 14 residues. The germline CDR1 and CDR2 sequences are MNHEY and SMNVEV (reference sequence). The CDR3 nucleotides read TGTGCCAGCAGCTACAGGGGCCTTAATTCACCCCTCCACTTT. It codes for CASSYRGLNSPLHF.

The rearrangement uses TRBV10-3 and TRBJ2-1; 8 nucleotides align to TRBD2. The germline CDR1 and CDR2 sequences are ENHRY and SYGVKD. The CDR3 is 16 amino acids. V gave up 3 bases and J gave up 2 bases; unmatched junction bases: 6. CDR3 residues: CAISDPTSGPYNEQFF. The DNA for the CDR3 is TGTGCCATCAGTGACCCTACTAGCGGCCCCTACAATGAGCAGTTCTTC.